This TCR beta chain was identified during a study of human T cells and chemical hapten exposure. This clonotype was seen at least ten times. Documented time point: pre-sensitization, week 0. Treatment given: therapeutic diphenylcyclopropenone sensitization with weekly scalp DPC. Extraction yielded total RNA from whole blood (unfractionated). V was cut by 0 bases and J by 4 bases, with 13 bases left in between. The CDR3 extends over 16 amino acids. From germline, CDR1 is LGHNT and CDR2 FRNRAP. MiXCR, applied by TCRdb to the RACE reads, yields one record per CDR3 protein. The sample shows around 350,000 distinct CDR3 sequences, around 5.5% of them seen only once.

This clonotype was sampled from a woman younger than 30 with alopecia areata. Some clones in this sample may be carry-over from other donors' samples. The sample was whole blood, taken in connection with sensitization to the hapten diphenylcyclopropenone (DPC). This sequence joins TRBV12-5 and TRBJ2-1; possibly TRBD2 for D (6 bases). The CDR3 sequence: CASGLVRIAEYNEQFF. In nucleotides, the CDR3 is TGTGCTAGTGGTTTGGTACGAATAGCGGAGTACAATGAGCAGTTCTTC.